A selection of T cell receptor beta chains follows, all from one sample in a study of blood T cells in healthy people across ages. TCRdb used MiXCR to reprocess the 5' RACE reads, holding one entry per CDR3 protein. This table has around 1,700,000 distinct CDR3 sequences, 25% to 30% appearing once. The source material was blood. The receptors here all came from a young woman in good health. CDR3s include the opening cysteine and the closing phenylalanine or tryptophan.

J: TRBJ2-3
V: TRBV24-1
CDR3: CATSTSTDTQYF

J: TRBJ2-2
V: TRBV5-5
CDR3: CASRGTNRNTGELFF

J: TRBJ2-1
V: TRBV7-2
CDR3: CASSLVPGGNEQFF

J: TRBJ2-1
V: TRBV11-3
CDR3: CASSLRLAGGPTEQFF

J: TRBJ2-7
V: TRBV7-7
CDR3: CASSSGLSSYNEQYF

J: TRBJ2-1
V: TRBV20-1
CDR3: CSARDMASGGTYNEQFF

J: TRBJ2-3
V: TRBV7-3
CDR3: CASSLTTRTDTQYF

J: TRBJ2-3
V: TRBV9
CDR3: CASSPLAGDTDTQYF

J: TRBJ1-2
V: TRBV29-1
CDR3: CSVEGRGDGYGYTF

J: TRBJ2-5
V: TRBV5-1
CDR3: CASSLETSGVETQYF

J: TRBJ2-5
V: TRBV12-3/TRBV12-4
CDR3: CASSFGAGVPETQYF

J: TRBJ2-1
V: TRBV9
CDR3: CASSVGGGRDNEQFF

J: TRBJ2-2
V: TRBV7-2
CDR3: CASRAVGLGHYGELFF

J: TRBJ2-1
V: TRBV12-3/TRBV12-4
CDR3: CASSRRQGRVNEQFF

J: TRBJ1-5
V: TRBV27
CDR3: CASSTLGGGVQPQHF

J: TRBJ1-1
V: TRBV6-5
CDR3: CASSSNMWGIEAFF

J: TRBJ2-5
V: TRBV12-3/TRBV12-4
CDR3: CASSPLGVGAETQYF

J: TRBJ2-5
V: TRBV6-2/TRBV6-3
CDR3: CASSYLRDRDLKGETQYF

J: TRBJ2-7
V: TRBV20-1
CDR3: CSARRAPLSYEQYF

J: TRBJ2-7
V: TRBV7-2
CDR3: CASSLAIPYVGEQYF

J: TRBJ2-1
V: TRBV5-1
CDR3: CASGLAPAGSYNEQFF

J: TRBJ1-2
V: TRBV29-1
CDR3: CSVDRVYYGYTF

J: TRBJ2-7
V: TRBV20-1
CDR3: CSARVGVTSYEQYF

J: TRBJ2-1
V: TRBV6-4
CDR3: CASKKRTGTSGDNEQFF

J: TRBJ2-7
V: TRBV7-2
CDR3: CTSSLGQWGYEQYF

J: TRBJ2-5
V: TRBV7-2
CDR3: CASSLVYGRGETQYF

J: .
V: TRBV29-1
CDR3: CSVEHLADSYNEQYF

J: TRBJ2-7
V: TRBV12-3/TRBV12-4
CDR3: CASSSGKRYEQYF

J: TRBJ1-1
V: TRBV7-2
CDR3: CASSWRQGDTEAFF

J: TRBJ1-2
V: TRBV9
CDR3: CASSVDRCYGYTF

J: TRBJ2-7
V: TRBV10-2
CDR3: CASDRNRGGYEQYF

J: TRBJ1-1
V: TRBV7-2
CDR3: CASSLTGDSLVAFF

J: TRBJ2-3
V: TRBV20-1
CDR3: CSAPWTGKGDTQYF

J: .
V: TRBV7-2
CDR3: CASSEGPRGETQYF

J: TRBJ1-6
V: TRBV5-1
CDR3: CASSLGSEDISPLHF

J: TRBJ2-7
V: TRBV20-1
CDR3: CSASGDAYEQYF

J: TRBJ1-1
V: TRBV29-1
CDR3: CSVEPRGFEAFF

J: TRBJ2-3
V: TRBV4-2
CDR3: CASSQTRDTQYF

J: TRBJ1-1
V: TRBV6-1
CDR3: CASSPPPSNTEAFF

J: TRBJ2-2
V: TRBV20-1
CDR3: CSARDQGQPLTGELFF

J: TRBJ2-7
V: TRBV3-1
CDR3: CASSQLGKGYEQYF

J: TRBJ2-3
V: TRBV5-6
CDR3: CASSPRWDITSTDMQYF

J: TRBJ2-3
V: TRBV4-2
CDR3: CASSQERLASTDTQYF

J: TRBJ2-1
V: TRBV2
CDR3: CASGTSMDEQFF

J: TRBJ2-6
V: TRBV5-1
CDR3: CASNTRPTGVAGANVLTF

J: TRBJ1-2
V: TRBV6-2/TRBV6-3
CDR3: CATHLSGSEGLGGYTF

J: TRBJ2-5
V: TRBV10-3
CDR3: CAISGSQETQYF

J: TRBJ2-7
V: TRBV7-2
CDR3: CASSPSWRYEQYF

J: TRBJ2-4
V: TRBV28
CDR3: CASSLNRQGLAKNIQYF

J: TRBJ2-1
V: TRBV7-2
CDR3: CASSLLTSLGLGDEQFF